This passage covers 32 T cell receptor beta chains from one sample sequenced in a study of OX40 agonist ivuxolimab in advanced cancers. Profiled with immunoSEQ multiplex PCR; TCRdb holds only in-frame clones, not every one. The table shows 65,000 to 95,000 clones, with about 90% occurring only once. Sequencing was performed on CD4+ or CD8+ T cells sorted from blood, taken in a trial of the OX40 agonist ivuxolimab. These receptors were collected from an adult with an advanced solid tumor such as melanoma, head and neck, liver or kidney cancer.

The chain joins TRBV5-8 to TRBJ1-3, with TRBD1 identical over 7 bases. V shed 4 bases and J 0 bases; nucleotides not matched to a gene: 7. Germline assignment: CDR1 SGHTS and CDR2 YDEGEE. This CDR3 contains 16 residues. Here the CDR3 DNA reads TGTGCCAGCAGCCCCTGGACAGGTAGCTCTGGAAACACCATATATTTT. Translation: CASSPWTGSSGNTIYF.

The V and J genes are TRBV28 and TRBJ2-4; the D is unclear. V gave up 5 bases and J gave up 5 bases, with 13 bases separating them. The CDR3 has 14 residues. CDR1 and CDR2 from the germline V gene are MDHEN and SYDVKM. The CDR3 DNA sequence: TGTGCCAGCAGTCTGCCGAGGAAGGAAAACATTCAGTACTTC. Its translation: CASSLPRKENIQYF.

The chain uses TRBV28 and TRBJ2-1; either TRBD1 or TRBD2 may fit D (6 bases each). Trimming removed 6 bases at V and 4 bases at J, with 13 bases between. The CDR3 has 14 amino acids. The germline V gene has CDR1 MDHEN and CDR2 SYDVKM. The CDR3 DNA reads as TGTGCCAGCAGAGGGTGGGGGGCTTACAATGAGCAGTTCTTC. Protein: CASRGWGAYNEQFF. Variable domain in full (rest from reference TRBV28 and TRBJ2-1): DVKVTQSSRYLVKRTGEKVFLECVQDMDHENMFWYRQDPGLGLRLIYFSYDVKMKEKGDIPEGYSVSREKKERFSLILESASTNQTSMYLCASRGWGAYNEQFFGPGTRLTVL.

This clone was found a few times. The CDR3 loop is CATSRRFRDQPQHF. CDR3 in DNA: TGTGCCACCAGCAGAAGGTTCAGGGATCAGCCCCAGCATTTT. This chain connects TRBV15 to TRBJ1-5, with D perhaps TRBD1 (5 bases). The V gene's germline CDR1 is LNHNV and CDR2 YYDKDF (reference sequence). The CDR3 consists of 14 residues. Trimming took 2 bases from V and 5 from J, leaving 10 bases between them.

The chain recombines TRBV5-1 with TRBJ2-3; 7 positions match TRBD2. The CDR3 loop spans 17 amino acids. Losses at the gene ends were 4 bases for V and 3 bases for J; bases not matched to a gene: 14. Germline CDR1 is SGHRS and CDR2 is YFSETQ. The CDR3 loop is CASSKGSSGGGTDTQYF. For the CDR3, the DNA is TGCGCCAGCAGCAAGGGGTCTAGCGGAGGCGGGACAGATACGCAGTATTTT.

The rearrangement links TRBV6-5 to TRBJ2-3; 12 bases align to TRBD2. Germline CDR1 MNHEY, CDR2 SVGAGI. J was trimmed by 3 bases and V by 2 bases; bases with no gene match: 0. The CDR3 loop spans 15 amino acids. The CDR3 loop is CASSYGLAGTDTQYF. CDR3 nucleotide sequence: TGTGCCAGCAGTTACGGACTAGCGGGAACAGATACGCAGTATTTT.

The sample holds a few counts of this clone. The CDR3 sequence is CASSSYDRVTYGYTF. The DNA of the CDR3 is TGTGCCAGCAGCTCGTACGACCGGGTTACTTATGGCTACACCTTC. This rearrangement joins TRBV7-9 to TRBJ1-2; D unresolved. V was clipped by 4 bases and J by 5 bases, with 17 bases between them. Per germline, CDR1 SEHNR and CDR2 FQNEAQ (reference sequence). The CDR3 is made up of 15 amino acids.

CDR3 DNA: TGTGCCAGCAGCTTAAGCTTGGGGGGAGCTTTCTTT. Translating it yields CASSLSLGGAFF. The V and J genes are TRBV7-2 and TRBJ1-1; a possible D gene is TRBD1 (5 bases). Trimming took off 2 bases at V and 10 bases at J, with 11 bases between the two ends. Germline CDR1 and CDR2: SGHTA and FQGNSA. The CDR3 loop spans 12 amino acids.

This clone was seen a few times. This rearrangement joins TRBV11-3 to TRBJ2-7; 7 positions match TRBD1. With 2 bases clipped from V and 5 bases from J, the junction kept 18 bases outside the gene matches. This CDR3 region has 18 residues. CDR1 is SGHNT, CDR2 YENEEA, per germline. The CDR3 sequence: CASSLLLRSKSQGDEQYF. The CDR3 nucleotides are TGTGCCAGCAGCTTATTGTTGCGTTCCAAATCCCAGGGGGACGAGCAGTACTTC.

This clone came up once. This CDR3 is also generated by other DNA sequences in the sample. The chain carries TRBV28 and TRBJ2-3, with a weak D call TRBD1 (5 bases). Germline CDR1 and CDR2: MDHEN and SYDVKM. V was clipped by 2 bases and J by 0 bases, with 6 bases between them. This CDR3 is 14 amino acids long. DNA of the CDR3: TGTGCCAGCAGTTTAGCAGGGAGCACAGATACGCAGTATTTT. It codes for CASSLAGSTDTQYF.

This chain links TRBV10-3 with TRBJ1-2; 7 bases agree with TRBD1. Germline V gene sequence: CDR1 ENHRY, CDR2 SYGVKD. CDR3 size: 13 residues. V lost 6 bases to trimming and J lost 3 bases; unmatched junction nucleotides: 4. CDR3 region: CAISLQGDYGYTF. The CDR3 bases are TGTGCCATCAGCCTCCAGGGGGACTATGGCTACACCTTC.

CDR3 amino acids: CASSEERDRYEQYF. CDR3 nucleotides: TGTGCCAGCAGTGAAGAACGGGACCGCTACGAGCAGTACTTC. The chain couples TRBV6-1 to TRBJ2-7; D may correspond to TRBD1 or TRBD2 (5 bases each). The germline gives CDR1 MNHNS, CDR2 SASEGT. V was clipped by 1 base and J by 3 bases, with 10 bases between them. The CDR3 loop spans 14 amino acids.

This chain joins TRBV6-1 and TRBJ2-7; 9 bases match TRBD1. The CDR3 covers 15 residues. V gave up 2 bases and J gave up 2 bases; unmatched junction bases: 4. The germline V gene has CDR1 MNHNS and CDR2 SASEGT. The CDR3: CASSETDRGPYEQYF. In nucleotides, the CDR3 is TGTGCCAGCAGTGAAACGGACAGGGGACCCTACGAGCAGTACTTC.

The V and J genes are TRBV7-3 and TRBJ2-3; 7 nucleotides match TRBD1. J was trimmed by 3 bases and V by 3 bases; bases with no gene match: 6. This CDR3 is built from 15 residues. The germline gives CDR1 SGHTA, CDR2 FQGTGA. CDR3 sequence reads: CASSLGQLATDTQYF. CDR3 nucleotides: TGTGCCAGCAGCTTGGGACAGTTGGCGACAGATACGCAGTATTTT.

The chain uses TRBV14 and TRBJ1-4; perhaps TRBD1 as D (5 bases). This CDR3 comprises 11 residues. V dropped 9 bases and J dropped 8 bases, with 10 bases sitting between them. Germline V lookup: CDR1 SGHDN, CDR2 FVKESK. The CDR3 nucleotides read TGTGCCAGGGATGGGGACGAAAAACTGTTTTTT. Amino acids: CARDGDEKLFF.

The chain couples TRBV27 to TRBJ1-2; D gene uncertain. CDR1 MNHEY and CDR2 SMNVEV come from the germline V gene (reference sequence). Trimming took off 2 bases at V and 8 bases at J, with 15 bases between the two ends. CDR3 size: 14 residues. This chain's CDR3 is CASSLLPSIRGYTF. The CDR3 DNA follows: TGTGCCAGCAGTTTACTCCCATCGATTCGAGGCTACACCTTC.

This clone was seen just once. CDR3 in DNA: TGTGCCTGGACCGGGGGGGGGAATCAGCCCCAGCATTTT. It yields the protein CAWTGGGNQPQHF. The chain employs TRBV30 and TRBJ1-5; a possible D gene is TRBD1 (5 bases). Trimming took off 4 bases at V and 4 bases at J, with 11 bases between the two ends. The CDR3 has 13 residues. Looked up from germline, CDR1 is GTSNPN and CDR2 is SVGIG (reference sequence).

This clone was seen only a few times. The V gene is TRBV30, the J gene TRBJ2-7, with 10 bases lining up with TRBD1. The CDR3 sequence is 12 residues long. Germline V gene data show CDR1 as GTSNPN and CDR2 as SVGIG (reference sequence). V dropped 3 bases and J dropped 13; count of bases not matched to a gene: 9. The CDR3 is CAWRASGTGEYF. The CDR3, as DNA: TGTGCCTGGAGGGCATCCGGGACAGGGGAATACTTC.

The chain uses TRBV19 and TRBJ2-3, with 10 bases lining up with TRBD1. Unmatched junction bases numbered 13, after V lost 7 bases and J lost 3 bases. The CDR3 runs 17 residues. Germline-derived CDR1 and CDR2 are LNHDA and SQIVND (reference sequence). This CDR3 is CASTMRGGQGLTDTQYF. CDR3 in DNA: TGTGCCAGTACCATGAGGGGGGGACAGGGGTTAACAGATACGCAGTATTTT.

The table lists this clone with a count of one. The rearrangement joins TRBV27 to TRBJ2-2; D might be TRBD2 (5 bases). From germline, CDR1 is MNHEY and CDR2 SMNVEV (reference sequence). The CDR3 extends over 16 amino acids. With 0 bases removed from V and 3 bases from J, the gap between germline ends came to 11 bases. CDR3 in DNA: TGTGCCAGCAGTTTATCCTGGACTTTTTACACCGGGGAGCTGTTTTTT. Protein sequence: CASSLSWTFYTGELFF.

The V call is TRBV6-5, the J call TRBJ2-3, with 9 bases identical to TRBD2. V was pared by 6 bases and J by 1 base, with 5 bases of the junction left unmatched. In germline, CDR1 is MNHEY, CDR2 SVGAGI. The length of the CDR3 is 15 residues. Here the CDR3 reads CASSRVAGGTDTQYF. CDR3 bases: TGTGCCAGCAGCCGAGTAGCGGGGGGCACAGATACGCAGTATTTT.

The chain carries TRBV28 and TRBJ1-4, with 9 bases that match TRBD1. Per the germline V gene, CDR1 is MDHEN and CDR2 is SYDVKM. V lost 8 bases, J lost 4 bases, and 5 bases stayed unmatched. The CDR3 extends over 14 amino acids. CDR3 sequence (DNA): TGTGCCAGCGCTACAGGGGGCTATAATGAAAAACTGTTTTTT. Translated, it gives CASATGGYNEKLFF.

This sequence joins TRBV30 and TRBJ1-5; D not certain. CDR1 and CDR2 (germline): GTSNPN, SVGIG (reference sequence). There are 13 residues in the CDR3. V was pared by 0 bases and J by 7 bases, with 10 bases between. CDR3 nucleotides: TGTGCCTGGAGTGTGGCAGCGCTGCAGCCCCAGCATTTT. Amino acids: CAWSVAALQPQHF.

This clone was observed a single time. The chain is built from TRBV27 and TRBJ1-5; D perhaps matches TRBD1 (5 bases). In germline, CDR1 is MNHEY, CDR2 SMNVEV (reference sequence). This CDR3 contains 12 residues. V was clipped by 11 bases and J by 6 bases, with 14 bases between them. CDR3 region: CAAGGPGQPQHF. Here the CDR3 DNA reads TGTGCCGCCGGGGGTCCGGGTCAGCCCCAGCATTTT.

The gene calls are TRBV5-6 and TRBJ1-5, with 8 bases matching TRBD1. This CDR3 contains 14 residues. Losses at the gene ends were 4 bases for V and 5 bases for J; bases not matched to a gene: 5. Looked up from germline, CDR1 is SGHDT and CDR2 is YYEEEE. CDR3 sequence reads: CASSGGQGHQPQHF. The CDR3 coding sequence is TGTGCCAGCAGCGGAGGACAGGGCCATCAGCCCCAGCATTTT.

This chain connects TRBV29-1 to TRBJ2-7, with 9 bases lining up with TRBD1. In germline, CDR1 is SQVTM, CDR2 ANQGSEA. This CDR3 region has 15 residues. V dropped 4 bases and J dropped 2; count of bases not matched to a gene: 9. The CDR3 protein is CSVATPGQGTYEQYF. The CDR3 DNA reads as TGCAGCGTTGCTACTCCGGGACAGGGTACCTACGAGCAGTACTTC.

The rearrangement joins TRBV19 to TRBJ1-5; D gene ambiguous. With 4 bases removed from V and 11 bases from J, the gap between germline ends came to 12 bases. CDR1 LNHDA and CDR2 SQIVND come from the germline V gene (reference sequence). This CDR3 has 12 amino acids. Written as DNA, the CDR3 is TGTGCCAGTAGTACCATGACTCTAGCCCAGCATTTT. It codes for CASSTMTLAQHF.

V and J are TRBV19 and TRBJ2-7; TRBD2 matches at 15 bases. Germline loops: CDR1 LNHDA, CDR2 SQIVND (reference sequence). The CDR3 extends over 18 amino acids. V was clipped by 5 bases and J by 0 bases; unmatched bases: 8. CDR3 residues: CASSSGLAGGPNSYEQYF. The CDR3 DNA reads TGTGCCAGTAGTTCCGGACTAGCGGGAGGGCCGAACTCCTACGAGCAGTACTTC.

The rearrangement links TRBV7-9 to TRBJ2-6, with 9 positions matching TRBD1. The germline V gene encodes CDR1 SEHNR and CDR2 FQNEAQ (reference sequence). The CDR3 totals 19 residues. The J segment lost 0 bases and the V segment lost 4 bases, leaving 10 bases of the junction unmatched. CDR3 sequence reads: CASSSPGGQGSSGANVLTF. The CDR3, as DNA: TGTGCCAGCAGCTCCCCCGGGGGACAGGGCTCCTCTGGGGCCAACGTCCTGACTTTC.

The chain uses TRBV6-1 and TRBJ2-3; 8 positions agree with TRBD2. Trimming at V came to 8 bases and at J to 3 bases, leaving 7 bases not matched to a gene. The germline gives CDR1 MNHNS, CDR2 SASEGT. This CDR3 comprises 14 residues. CDR3: CASESSGRTDTQYF. Written as DNA, the CDR3 is TGTGCCAGCGAGTCGAGCGGGAGAACAGATACGCAGTATTTT.

This rearrangement joins TRBV5-4 to TRBJ2-3, with D possibly TRBD1 on 7 matching bases. V lost 0 bases, J lost 5 bases, and 13 bases lay in between. The CDR3 sequence is 15 residues long. Per the germline V gene, CDR1 is SGHNT and CDR2 is YYREEE (reference sequence). Written as DNA, the CDR3 is TGTGCCAGCAGCTTGGGGGGGGCAGGGGGAGATACGCAGTATTTT. Its translation: CASSLGGAGGDTQYF. Filled out from reference TRBV5-4 and TRBJ2-3, the complete variable domain reads ETGVTQSPTHLIKTRGQQVTLRCSSQSGHNTVSWYQQALGQGPQFIFQYYREEENGRGNFPPRFSGLQFPNYSSELNVNALELDDSALYLCASSLGGAGGDTQYFGPGTRLTVL.

CDR3 protein: CASRNGQGSQPQHF. The DNA of the CDR3 is TGTGCCAGTAGAAACGGACAGGGGTCACAGCCCCAGCATTTT. The V gene is TRBV19, the J gene TRBJ1-5; 9 bases map to TRBD1. The CDR3 has 14 residues. Per the germline V gene, CDR1 is LNHDA and CDR2 is SQIVND (reference sequence). Trimming removed 6 bases from V and 7 bases from J; junction bases left unmatched: 7.